What follows are 11 T cell receptor beta chains derived from one specimen sequenced in a study of blood T cell repertoires in COVID-19. Data came from immunoSEQ multiplex PCR; TCRdb stores just in-frame clones and leaves some out. The table records a few hundred thousand clones, around 89% of them present only once. The sequencing input was peripheral blood. The receptor set was obtained from a man in his sixties who had recovered from COVID-19.

This chain links TRBV3-1 (or the pseudogene TRBV3-2) with TRBJ2-5; D gene uncertain. Germline lookup yields CDR1 LGHDT and CDR2 YNNKEL (reference sequence). With 0 bases removed from V and 3 bases from J, the gap between germline ends came to 5 bases. The CDR3 is made up of 13 amino acids. The chain's CDR3 is CASSQDDKETQYF. CDR3 coding DNA: TGTGCCAGCAGCCAAGATGACAAAGAGACCCAGTACTTC.

This rearrangement joins TRBV6-5 to TRBJ1-4, with TRBD1 identical over 8 bases. Germline CDR1 and CDR2: MNHEY and SVGAGI. V lost 6 bases, J lost 5 bases, and 8 bases stayed unmatched. The CDR3 totals 15 residues. The CDR3 protein is CASSEPGQANEKLFF. CDR3 DNA sequence: TGTGCCAGCAGCGAGCCGGGACAGGCAAATGAAAAACTGTTTTTT.

The V and J genes are TRBV5-1 and TRBJ1-6; D remains unclear. CDR3 length: 12 amino acids. V was cut by 2 bases and J by 6 bases, with 3 bases left in between. Germline CDR1 SGHRS, CDR2 YFSETQ. CDR3 DNA: TGCGCCAGCAGCTTCGGTAATTCACCCCTCCACTTT. Amino acids: CASSFGNSPLHF. The complete variable domain, with remaining parts taken from reference TRBV5-1 and TRBJ1-6, reads KAGVTQTPRYLIKTRGQQVTLSCSPISGHRSVSWYQQTPGQGLQFLFEYFSETQRNKGNFPGRFSGRQFSNSRSEMNVSTLELGDSALYLCASSFGNSPLHFGNGTRLTVT.

The chain is built from TRBV6-1 and TRBJ2-6; D perhaps matches TRBD2 (6 bases). CDR1 is MNHNS and CDR2 is SASEGT in the germline V gene. CDR3 length: 20 residues. V was trimmed by 1 base and J by 0 bases, leaving 19 bases between them. The CDR3 nucleotides read TGTGCCAGCAGTGAAGGAGCGGGCTTCCGCTCTTACTCTGGGGCCAACGTCCTGACTTTC. Translated: CASSEGAGFRSYSGANVLTF.

This chain joins TRBV18 and TRBJ2-7, with 7 bases fitting TRBD2. V dropped 0 bases and J dropped 2; count of bases not matched to a gene: 4. CDR3 length equals 15 residues. Germline CDR1 KGHSH, CDR2 LQKENI. The CDR3 region is CASSPPGGGTYEQYF. CDR3 nucleotide sequence: TGTGCCAGCTCACCACCGGGGGGAGGGACCTACGAGCAGTACTTC. The full variable domain, with the rest looked up from reference TRBV18 and TRBJ2-7, is NAGVMQNPRHLVRRRGQEARLRCSPMKGHSHVYWYRQLPEEGLKFMVYLQKENIIDESGMPKERFSAEFPKEGPSILRIQQVVRGDSAAYFCASSPPGGGTYEQYFGPGTRLTVT.

The chain joins TRBV10-3 to TRBJ2-5, with TRBD1 matching 10 bases. Germline trimming cut 4 bases from V and 5 bases from J; bases unmatched to any gene: 1. The germline V gene encodes CDR1 ENHRY and CDR2 SYGVKD. The CDR3 is made up of 13 amino acids. Here the CDR3 DNA reads TGTGCCATCAGTGGACAGGGGGCTGAGACCCAGTACTTC. Protein product: CAISGQGAETQYF.

This clone was picked up a small number of times. The CDR3 nucleotides are TGTGCCAGCAGCTCGGGGACTAGCGGATACTACGAGCAGTACTTC. Protein sequence: CASSSGTSGYYEQYF. The chain links TRBV7-6 to TRBJ2-7; the match to TRBD2 covers 11 bases. Germline CDR1 and CDR2: SGHVS and FNYEAQ. Losses at the gene ends were 4 bases for V and 3 bases for J; bases not matched to a gene: 5. There are 15 residues in the CDR3. The full variable domain, with the rest looked up from reference TRBV7-6 and TRBJ2-7, is GAGVSQSPRYKVTKRGQDVALRCDPISGHVSLYWYRQALGQGPEFLTYFNYEAQQDKSGLPNDRFSAERPEGSISTLTIQRTEQRDSAMYRCASSSGTSGYYEQYFGPGTRLTVT.

The rearrangement uses TRBV6-1 and TRBJ1-6; TRBD1 is a possible D gene (6 bases). V dropped 4 bases and J dropped 3 bases, with 25 bases sitting between them. This CDR3 comprises 20 residues. The V gene's germline CDR1 is MNHNS and CDR2 SASEGT. CDR3 coding DNA: TGTGCCAGCAGTGCGATCGTGGCAGGGGCAAGACAAGGCTATAATTCACCCCTCCACTTT. It encodes CASSAIVAGARQGYNSPLHF.

The chain uses TRBV5-1 and TRBJ2-3; D is unclear. Trimming stripped 2 bases from V and 3 bases from J, with 4 bases between. The germline V gene encodes CDR1 SGHRS and CDR2 YFSETQ. This CDR3 has 12 amino acids. The CDR3 DNA reads TGCGCCAGCAGCTTACAGACAGATACGCAGTATTTT. Amino acids: CASSLQTDTQYF.

The chain carries TRBV12-5 and TRBJ2-2; D is perhaps TRBD1 (6 bases). This CDR3 comprises 15 residues. CDR1 is LGHNT and CDR2 is FRNRAP in the germline V gene. V lost 5 bases and J lost 1, with 11 bases in between. CDR3 loop: CASGRQDKNTGELFF. The CDR3 region has the DNA TGTGCTAGTGGTCGACAGGACAAGAACACCGGGGAGCTGTTTTTT.

The chain couples TRBV24-1 to TRBJ1-1; 7 positions match TRBD1. J lost 4 bases, V lost 7 bases, and 8 bases had no gene match. Per the germline V gene, CDR1 is KGHDR and CDR2 is SFDVKD. The CDR3 contains 14 residues. The CDR3 DNA is TGTGCCACCAGCCCCAGGGGGGTGTCCACTGAAGCTTTCTTT. The encoded protein is CATSPRGVSTEAFF.